The rows below give T cell receptor beta chains drawn from one sample of a study of blood T cell repertoires in COVID-19. The table came from immunoSEQ multiplex PCR; TCRdb's copy has only in-frame clones and leaves some out. The sample lists around 60,000 clones; 65% to 90% were seen once. The specimen sequenced was peripheral blood. The receptors stem from a man between 50 and 59 years old with COVID-19, enrolled during active disease. The CDR3 runs from the conserved cysteine through the conserved F or W. D genes are given only for firm matches. For some rows the clone size is stated as once, few or many, or as a class when expanded; others skip it.

clone_size d_call j_call v_call cdr3_nt cdr3_aa
medium-sized TRBD1 TRBJ1-1 TRBV6-1 TGTGCCAGCAGTGAGAACAGGGGGAGGGCTGAAGCTTTCTTT CASSENRGRAEAFF
once TRBD1 TRBJ1-2 TRBV18 TGTGCCAGCTCACTTCGGGACAGCAGTATCTTTAACTATGGCTACACCTTC CASSLRDSSIFNYGYTF
NA TRBD1 TRBJ1-1 TRBV6-2/TRBV6-3 TGTGCCAGCAGTAACCCGACAGGGCCATTGAACACTGAAGCTTTCTTT CASSNPTGPLNTEAFF
NA TRBD2 TRBJ2-7 TRBV15 TGTGCCACCAGCAGAGACCTAGCGGGAGGAGCTAGGCAGTACTTC CATSRDLAGGARQYF
few TRBD1 TRBJ2-3 TRBV11-3 TGTGCCAGCAGCTCGGGACAGGGGGTCACAGATACGCAGTATTTT CASSSGQGVTDTQYF
NA NA TRBJ2-7 TRBV27 TGTGCCAGCAGTAGGACACCGGCGGACGAGCAGTACTTC CASSRTPADEQYF
few NA TRBJ2-1 TRBV7-9 TGTGCCAGCAGCTTGAGTAATGAGCAGTTCTTC CASSLSNEQFF
NA NA TRBJ1-2 TRBV27 TGTGCCAGCAGGGTCTTGTCGGGGAACTATGGCTACACCTTC CASRVLSGNYGYTF
NA NA TRBJ1-1 TRBV2 TGTGCCAGCAGAGCAAGTTGGTTGAACACTGAAGCTTTCTTT CASRASWLNTEAFF
NA TRBD2 TRBJ2-7 TRBV30 TGTGCCTGGAGACTAGCGGGAGCTGGCGAGCAGTACTTC CAWRLAGAGEQYF
NA NA TRBJ2-1 TRBV2 TGTGCCAGCAGTGATTTCCGGGAAGTAAATGAGCAGTTCTTC CASSDFREVNEQFF
NA NA TRBJ2-7 TRBV29-1 TGCAGCGTCGTGGACAGTTACGAGCAGTACTTC CSVVDSYEQYF
NA TRBD2 TRBJ2-1 TRBV25-1 TGTGCCAGCAAGCCCCCTGCTAGCGGGATCCACGGTGAGCAGTTCTTC CASKPPASGIHGEQFF
NA TRBD2 TRBJ2-7 TRBV6-4 TGTGCCAGCAGTGACGATGACTTGAATAGCGGGAGGATCTCCCACCTGGAGCAGTACTTC CASSDDDLNSGRISHLEQYF
NA TRBD1 TRBJ2-4 TRBV9 TGTGCCAGCAGCCCGATGGTGGACAGGCACACCTCTATGGCCAAAAACATTCAGTACTTC CASSPMVDRHTSMAKNIQYF